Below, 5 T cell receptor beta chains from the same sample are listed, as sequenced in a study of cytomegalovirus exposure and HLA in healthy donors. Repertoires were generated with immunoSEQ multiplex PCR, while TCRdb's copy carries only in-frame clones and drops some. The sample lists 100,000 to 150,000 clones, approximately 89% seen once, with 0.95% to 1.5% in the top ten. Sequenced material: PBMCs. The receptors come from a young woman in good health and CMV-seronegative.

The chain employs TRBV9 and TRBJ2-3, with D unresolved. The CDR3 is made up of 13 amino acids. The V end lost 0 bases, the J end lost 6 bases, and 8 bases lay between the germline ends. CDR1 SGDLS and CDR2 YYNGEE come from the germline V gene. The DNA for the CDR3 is TGTGCCAGCAGCGTAGGTGGGCTCGATACGCAGTATTTT. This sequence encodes CASSVGGLDTQYF.

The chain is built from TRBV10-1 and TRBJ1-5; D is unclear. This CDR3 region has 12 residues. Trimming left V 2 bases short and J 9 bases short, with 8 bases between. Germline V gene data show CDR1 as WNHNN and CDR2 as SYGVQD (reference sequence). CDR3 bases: TGCGCCAGCAGTGAGGCGGGCGGGCCCCAGCATTTT. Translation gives CASSEAGGPQHF.

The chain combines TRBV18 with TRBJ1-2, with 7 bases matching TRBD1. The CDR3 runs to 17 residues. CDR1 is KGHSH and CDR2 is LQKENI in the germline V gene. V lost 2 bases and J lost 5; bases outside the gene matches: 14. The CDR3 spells CASSPTTNPGQRYGYTF. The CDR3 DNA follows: TGTGCCAGCTCACCAACCACGAACCCGGGACAGCGTTATGGCTACACCTTC.

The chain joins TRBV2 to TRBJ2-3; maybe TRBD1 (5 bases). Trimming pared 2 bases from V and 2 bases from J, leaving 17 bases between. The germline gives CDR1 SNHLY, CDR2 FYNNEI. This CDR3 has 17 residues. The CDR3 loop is CASSERGFAGTTDTQYF. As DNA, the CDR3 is TGTGCCAGCAGTGAAAGGGGATTCGCTGGAACCACAGATACGCAGTATTTT.

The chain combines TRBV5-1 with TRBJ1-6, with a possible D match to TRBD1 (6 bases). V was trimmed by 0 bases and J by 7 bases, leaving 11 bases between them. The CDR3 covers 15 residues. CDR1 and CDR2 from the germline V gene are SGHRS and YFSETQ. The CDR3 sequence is CASSLAAQGNSPLHF. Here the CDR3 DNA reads TGCGCCAGCAGCTTGGCCGCTCAGGGGAATTCACCCCTCCACTTT.